The T cell receptor (beta chain) described here comes from a study of human T cells and chemical hapten exposure. Study background: Diphenylcyclopropenone was applied weekly to patients' scalps across the roughly 23-week study. The study, taken as a whole, reports: Once DPC sensitization occurred, TCRs above 1 in 1000 frequency showed no change.

This clonotype was recorded many times. Its target is not known. Specified time point: patch test 2, 6 weeks after DPC sensitization. The treatment was: therapeutic diphenylcyclopropenone sensitization with weekly scalp DPC. Phlebotomy was performed prior to application of every patch test. As the library was built, unique molecular identifiers were attached to individual cDNA molecules. TCRdb re-analysed the RACE reads in MiXCR, keeping a single row per CDR3 protein. The sample carries 330,000 or so distinct CDR3 sequences, just under 6.5% recorded once. The sequencing used whole blood, collected in connection with sensitization to the hapten diphenylcyclopropenone (DPC). The clonotype was recovered from a woman aged 18-29 years with alopecia areata. Some clones in this sample may be carry-over from other donors' samples.

CDR3 DNA: TGCAGCGTTGGAGACAGGGGGCGTATCCACGAGCAGTACTTC. It yields the protein CSVGDRGRIHEQYF. The chain joins TRBV29-1 to TRBJ2-7; 10 nucleotides align to TRBD1. This CDR3 has 14 amino acids. Trimming cost V 4 bases and J 5 bases; bases outside gene matches: 8. The germline CDR1 and CDR2 sequences are SQVTM and ANQGSEA.